These 4 T cell receptor beta chains share one sample of origin, sequenced in a study of cytomegalovirus exposure and HLA in healthy donors. The study ran its PCR with 60 Vbeta and 13 Jbeta primers. The repertoire was sequenced with immunoSEQ multiplex PCR; TCRdb's copy has only in-frame clones and lacks some. The sample comprises approximately 260,000 clones, roughly four fifths of which are singletons, and 1.5% to 2.5% rests with the top ten. The sample taken for sequencing was PBMCs. The origin of the receptors is a woman aged 40 to 49 in good health and CMV-seropositive.

This chain joins TRBV7-6 and TRBJ2-3; TRBD2 matches at 9 bases. Germline V gene sequence: CDR1 SGHVS, CDR2 FNYEAQ. CDR3 length: 21 amino acids. The J segment lost 4 bases and the V segment lost 5 bases, leaving 25 bases of the junction unmatched. The CDR3: CASSPLIKREANHDPPDTQYF. The CDR3 nucleotides are TGTGCCAGCAGCCCCCTAATTAAGCGGGAGGCCAACCACGACCCCCCAGATACGCAGTATTTT.

The chain recombines TRBV6-1 with TRBJ2-7; D unresolved. With 3 bases removed from V and 3 bases from J, the gap between germline ends came to 12 bases. Germline assignment: CDR1 MNHNS and CDR2 SASEGT. The CDR3 spans 14 residues. The CDR3 DNA is TGTGCCAGCAGTGACGCTCTCGGTTACTACGAGCAGTACTTC. Amino acid sequence: CASSDALGYYEQYF.

This rearrangement joins TRBV2 to TRBJ1-3, with TRBD1 identical over 8 bases. CDR3 length: 14 residues. Unmatched junction bases numbered 4, after V lost 6 bases and J lost 3 bases. CDR1 and CDR2 (germline): SNHLY, FYNNEI. CDR3 nucleotides: TGTGCCAGCAGGGATGGGACAGGTGGAAACACCATATATTTT. Translation gives CASRDGTGGNTIYF. Based on the CDR3 plus reference TRBV2 and TRBJ1-3, the full variable domain is EPEVTQTPSHQVTQMGQEVILRCVPISNHLYFYWYRQILGQKVEFLVSFYNNEISEKSEIFDDQFSVERPDGSNFTLKIRSTKLEDSAMYFCASRDGTGGNTIYFGEGSWLTVV.

This rearrangement joins TRBV5-4 to TRBJ2-1, with D maybe TRBD2 (7 bases). The germline V and J ends were trimmed by 5 bases and 2 bases, with 14 bases remaining between them. This CDR3 is built from 15 residues. CDR1 is SGHNT, CDR2 YYREEE, per germline (reference sequence). CDR3 loop: CASREGGEPYNEQFF. CDR3 DNA: TGTGCCAGCAGGGAAGGGGGGGAGCCCTACAATGAGCAGTTCTTC.